These T cell receptor beta chains were read from a single sample in a study of cytomegalovirus exposure and HLA in healthy donors. Here immunoSEQ multiplex PCR was the method, and the copy in TCRdb shows in-frame clones only, minus some. Of some 110,000 clones listed, approximately 9.4% are singletons. The material sequenced was PBMCs. The source of these receptors is a man under 40 in good health and CMV-seronegative. Each CDR3 is given with its conserved first and last residue. The D gene is left open where the match is weak. Rows give clone size only sometimes, using once, few, many, or a class for an expanded clone.

cdr3_nt,cdr3_aa,j_call,v_call,clone_size,d_call
TGTGCCAGCAGCCTCAAAAGCGGGAGGAGCACAGATACGCAGTATTTT,CASSLKSGRSTDTQYF,TRBJ2-3,TRBV11-3,.,TRBD2
TGTGCCAGCAGCTTACTTCCGGGAGCTAGATTGACCAACGTCCTGACTTTC,CASSLLPGARLTNVLTF,TRBJ2-6,TRBV7-8,few,.
TGCGCCAGCACCCGGACAGAGAGCTCCTACAATGAGCAGTTCTTC,CASTRTESSYNEQFF,TRBJ2-1,TRBV5-1,.,.
TGTGCCAGCAGCGGGATTACTTCCTACGAGCAGTACTTC,CASSGITSYEQYF,TRBJ2-7,TRBV2,few,.
TGTGCCAGCAGCTTAATTCAGGGCACAGATACGCAGTATTTT,CASSLIQGTDTQYF,TRBJ2-3,TRBV7-9,.,.
TGTGCCAGCAGTGACCCCGCTAGCGGGGGGGCCGAGGTCGGGGAGCTGTTTTTT,CASSDPASGGAEVGELFF,TRBJ2-2,TRBV6-4,few,TRBD2
TGTGCCAGCAGCTTAGGCCCCGACAGAGGCTACACCTTC,CASSLGPDRGYTF,TRBJ1-2,TRBV11-3,.,.
TGTGCCAGCAGCACCCACTCCGGGGTGAAGGAGACCCAGTACTTC,CASSTHSGVKETQYF,TRBJ2-5,TRBV9,.,.
TGTGCCACCAGCAGAGACAGGGGGTATAATCAGCCCCAGCATTTT,CATSRDRGYNQPQHF,TRBJ1-5,TRBV15,few,TRBD1
TGTGCCAGTAGCCCATATAATGGGGGGACTAGCGGGGTCAGAGATACGCAGTATTTT,CASSPYNGGTSGVRDTQYF,TRBJ2-3,TRBV19,.,TRBD2
TGCAGCGTTGAAGGGCGGTGGGACAGACTCAATGAGCAGTTCTTC,CSVEGRWDRLNEQFF,TRBJ2-1,TRBV29-1,.,TRBD1
TGTGCCAGCAGTTCCCCGGCGGGGGCCCAGTACTTC,CASSSPAGAQYF,TRBJ2-5,TRBV28,few,TRBD2
TGCAGCGTTGGACTTAACTACGATACGCAGTATTTT,CSVGLNYDTQYF,TRBJ2-3,TRBV29-1,few,.
TGTGCCAGCAGTTTAGGGCCGAGCTTTCAGCCCCAGCATTTT,CASSLGPSFQPQHF,TRBJ1-5,TRBV27,few,.
TGTGCCAGCAGCAAAGGTAGCAGGGGGCGACGTGGCTACACCTTC,CASSKGSRGRRGYTF,TRBJ1-2,TRBV21-1,.,.
TGTGCCAGCACCGAACGGGGGTCTGGCTACACCTTC,CASTERGSGYTF,TRBJ1-2,TRBV6-5,few,.
TGTGCCAGTAGTCCGCGGGGAGGCCGGGGGTCCTACAATGAGCAGTTCTTC,CASSPRGGRGSYNEQFF,TRBJ2-1,TRBV19,.,.
TGCGCCAGCAGCCCAGGGGTAGGGAGCACCGGGGAGCTGTTTTTT,CASSPGVGSTGELFF,TRBJ2-2,TRBV5-1,.,.
TGTGCCAGCAGCCAAAAGATATGGCATAGCCTAGCGGGAGCACCAGATACGCAGTATTTT,CASSQKIWHSLAGAPDTQYF,TRBJ2-3,TRBV14,.,TRBD2
TGTGCCACCGGTCTAGCGGGATCTGTGCAGTACTTC,CATGLAGSVQYF,TRBJ2-7,TRBV15,.,TRBD2
TGTGCCAGCAGCTTCCGGGACAGGGTCTCCTACGAGCAGTACTTC,CASSFRDRVSYEQYF,TRBJ2-7,TRBV7-9,.,TRBD1
TGTGCCAGCAGCCCAGGAGGAGGGTTCGGCCACGAGCAGTACTTC,CASSPGGGFGHEQYF,TRBJ2-7,TRBV5-6,few,.
TGTGCCTGGAGGCGAAAAGCGACAGACACCGGGGAGCTGTTTTTT,CAWRRKATDTGELFF,TRBJ2-2,TRBV30,.,.
TGTGCCAGCAGCTTAGATTTTAGGAGAACTAATGAGCAGTTCTTC,CASSLDFRRTNEQFF,TRBJ2-1,TRBV11-3,few,.
TGCGCCAGCAGCGTGGCCGGGACAGGGTATGGCTACACCTTC,CASSVAGTGYGYTF,TRBJ1-2,TRBV5-1,.,TRBD1
TGTGCCAGCTCACCACCGCAGGGAGGTGGCTACACCTTC,CASSPPQGGGYTF,TRBJ1-2,TRBV18,.,.
TGTGCCAGCGGGGACAGGGGGGATCAGCCCCAGCATTTT,CASGDRGDQPQHF,TRBJ1-5,TRBV25-1,few,TRBD1
TGCGCCAGCAGCCAAGAAGCAGCAGGGACTGAAGCTTTCTTT,CASSQEAAGTEAFF,TRBJ1-1,TRBV4-3,few,.
TGTGCCAGCAGCCCCCGAAGCGGGGGGGCCAGCGTCAGTTCCGATACGCAGTATTTT,CASSPRSGGASVSSDTQYF,TRBJ2-3,TRBV9,.,TRBD2
TGTGCCAGCAGATCACAGGGGTCGCGTGAGCAGTACTTC,CASRSQGSREQYF,TRBJ2-7,TRBV5-6,few,TRBD1
TGTGCCAGCAGTAAAACGGGAGGGTATTACAATGAGCAGTTCTTC,CASSKTGGYYNEQFF,TRBJ2-1,TRBV2,.,TRBD2
TGTGCCAGCAGTTACCCCGGGACAGGGGGCTACGAGCAGTACTTC,CASSYPGTGGYEQYF,TRBJ2-7,TRBV6-5,.,TRBD1
TGCGCCAGCAGCTACATAGCGGGAGATCCCGGGGAGCTGTTTTTT,CASSYIAGDPGELFF,TRBJ2-2,TRBV5-1,few,TRBD2
TGCGCCAGCAGTCCAGGGGCGGTCGGAAACACCATATATTTT,CASSPGAVGNTIYF,TRBJ1-3,TRBV10-1,few,.
TGTGCCACCATACAGGGGGCGCGCACTGAAGCTTTCTTT,CATIQGARTEAFF,TRBJ1-1,TRBV10-3,.,TRBD1
TGTGCCAGCAGCCCCAGGGTCAGACAAGAGACCCAGTACTTC,CASSPRVRQETQYF,TRBJ2-5,TRBV11-3,.,.
TGTGCCAGCAGGCGGACAGGGGACGTGAACACTGAAGCTTTCTTT,CASRRTGDVNTEAFF,TRBJ1-1,TRBV6-1,few,TRBD1
TGTGCCAGCAGTTTATCGGTCCCCAGAGCGGGGGGTTACTCCTACAATGAGCAGTTCTTC,CASSLSVPRAGGYSYNEQFF,TRBJ2-1,TRBV27,few,TRBD2
TGCGCCAGCAGCCAAGAGTACGGTAGCGGGCGAGTTGGGGGCAGCTCCTACAATGAGCAGTTCTTC,CASSQEYGSGRVGGSSYNEQFF,TRBJ2-1,TRBV4-1,few,.
TGCGCCAGCAGCTTGGTGGTCAGGGGGAGCACTGAAGCTTTCTTT,CASSLVVRGSTEAFF,TRBJ1-1,TRBV5-1,few,TRBD1
TGTGCTAGTCACACGGGGGAGGCCGGGGAGCTGTTTTTT,CASHTGEAGELFF,TRBJ2-2,TRBV12-5,.,.
TGTGCCAGTGCGACAGGGCTCGACACTGAAGCTTTCTTT,CASATGLDTEAFF,TRBJ1-1,TRBV18,.,TRBD1
TGTGCCAGTTCAGACCGGATGAGACAGGGAAGAGGCGAGGATCAGCCCCAGCATTTT,CASSDRMRQGRGEDQPQHF,TRBJ1-5,TRBV19,few,TRBD1
TGCGCCAGCAGCTCCGGGACAGGGAACACTGAAGCTTTCTTT,CASSSGTGNTEAFF,TRBJ1-1,TRBV5-1,.,TRBD1
TGTGCCAGTAGTATAGGGACAGGGCCCATGAACACTGAAGCTTTCTTT,CASSIGTGPMNTEAFF,TRBJ1-1,TRBV19,.,TRBD1
TGTGCCAGCAGCGGGGTTGGGGGCAGCTACGAGCAGTACTTC,CASSGVGGSYEQYF,TRBJ2-7,TRBV2,few,.
TGCAGCGTTGAACACAGGGAAGAGACCCAGTACTTC,CSVEHREETQYF,TRBJ2-5,TRBV29-1,few,.
TGTGCCAGCAGCTTCCAGAATCAGCCCCAGCATTTT,CASSFQNQPQHF,TRBJ1-5,TRBV5-6,few,.
TGTGCCAGCAGCGCCGGACAGGGTAACACCGGGGAGCTGTTTTTT,CASSAGQGNTGELFF,TRBJ2-2,TRBV7-3,.,TRBD1
TGTGCCAGCAGCCCCCGGGACACCATGAACACTGAAGCTTTCTTT,CASSPRDTMNTEAFF,TRBJ1-1,TRBV7-2,.,.
TGTGCCTGTTCCCGGACAGGGAATAGCTACGAGCAGTACTTC,CACSRTGNSYEQYF,TRBJ2-7,TRBV30,few,TRBD1
TGTGCCAGCAGGCGGGACAGCGCCTACAATGAGCAGTTCTTC,CASRRDSAYNEQFF,TRBJ2-1,TRBV7-2,.,.
TGTGCCAGCAGTGACAGGGGCCCTAACTATGGCTACACCTTC,CASSDRGPNYGYTF,TRBJ1-2,TRBV6-5,few,TRBD1
TGTGCCAGTAGAACCGGGACAGGGCCTTACAATGAGCAGTTCTTC,CASRTGTGPYNEQFF,TRBJ2-1,TRBV19,few,TRBD1
TGTGCCATCAGTGCTTCAGGGGTGGGAAATCAGCCCCAGCATTTT,CAISASGVGNQPQHF,TRBJ1-5,TRBV10-3,.,.
TGTGCCAGCAGCACCGAGGGCAGGCCCAACACTGAAGCTTTCTTT,CASSTEGRPNTEAFF,TRBJ1-1,TRBV5-4,.,.
TGTGCCAGCAGCTTAGCGCAGACAGGAACCTACGAGCAGTACTTC,CASSLAQTGTYEQYF,TRBJ2-7,TRBV7-2,.,.